This record concerns one TCR beta chain sequence. The antigen remains undetermined. The data stem from a study of T cells in Graves' hyperthyroidism and ophthalmopathy. Study-wide context: Initial diagnosis, before any treatment, was when peripheral blood was collected. Findings of the study overall: Appearing also in blood were most of the thyroid clonotypes expanded above 0.001.

What was amplified from RNA transcripts were TCR beta CDR3 regions. TCR CDR3 regions were first amplified by RT-PCR with HTBI primers. A single record per CDR3 protein comes from TCRdb applying MiXCR to the multiplex PCR reads. The sample has roughly 660,000 distinct CDR3 sequences; roughly 17% are singletons. Stable hyperthyroidism: no ophthalmopathy progression over 18 months of follow-up. Orbital computed tomography and thyroid ultrasound, together with serum TRAb and thyroxine and clinical symptoms, were used for diagnoses. After removal of 5 bases from V and 3 bases from J, the junction contained 19 bases not matched to a gene. Germline CDR1 reads SEHNR; CDR2 reads FQNEAQ (reference sequence). CDR3 size: 19 residues.

The chain joins TRBV7-9 to TRBJ2-1; 7 bases map to TRBD2. The sequence was collected from a man in his fifties or sixties with Graves' hyperthyroidism. Sequenced input: blood. CDR3: CASSHGPGRRAGDYNEQFF. CDR3 nucleotides: TGTGCCAGCAGCCATGGGCCGGGACGCAGGGCGGGAGACTACAATGAGCAGTTCTTC. The full variable domain, completed using reference TRBV7-9 and TRBJ2-1, is DTGVSQNPRHKITKRGQNVTFRCDPISEHNRLYWYRQTLGQGPEFLTYFQNEAQLEKSRLLSDRFSAERPKGSFSTLEIQRTEQGDSAMYLCASSHGPGRRAGDYNEQFFGPGTRLTVL.